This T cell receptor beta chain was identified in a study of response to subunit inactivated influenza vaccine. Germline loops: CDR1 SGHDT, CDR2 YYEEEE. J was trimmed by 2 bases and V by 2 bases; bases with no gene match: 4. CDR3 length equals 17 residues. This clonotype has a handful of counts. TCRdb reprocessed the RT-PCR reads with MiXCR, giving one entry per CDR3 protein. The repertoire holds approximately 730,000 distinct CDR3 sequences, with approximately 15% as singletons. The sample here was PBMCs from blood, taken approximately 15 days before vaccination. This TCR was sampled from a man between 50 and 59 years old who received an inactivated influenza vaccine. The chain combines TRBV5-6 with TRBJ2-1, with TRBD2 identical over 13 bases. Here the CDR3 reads CASSLLAGGQTYNEQFF. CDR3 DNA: TGTGCCAGCAGCTTACTAGCGGGGGGGCAAACCTACAATGAGCAGTTCTTC.